This T cell receptor (beta chain) was documented in a study of T cells after yellow fever vaccination. The 5'RACE template-switching step produced TCR cDNA and added a universal primer site and UMIs. One entry per CDR3 protein results from TCRdb running MiXCR on the 5' RACE reads. This table has around 320,000 distinct CDR3 sequences, under 9% appearing once. CDR1 and CDR2 (germline): WNHNN, SYGVQD (reference sequence). The CDR3 consists of 13 residues. V dropped 7 bases and J dropped 10; count of bases not matched to a gene: 12. Details on this clonotype: Antigen unknown.

Study results and caveats: Some clonotypes, a small share, were shared between CD4 and CD8 compartments. Secondary responses were weaker yet peaked faster, day 5 versus 15.

This sample comprised CD4+ T cells sorted from PBMCs, obtained 5 days after the yellow fever booster vaccination. This clonotype was sampled from a man between 18 and 35 years old who received the YFV17D yellow fever vaccine. V gene TRBV10-1 combines with J gene TRBJ1-1, with 7 bases aligning to TRBD1. Here the CDR3 reads CASNDSPGDRAFF. Here the CDR3 DNA reads TGCGCCAGCAACGATAGCCCTGGGGACAGAGCTTTCTTT.